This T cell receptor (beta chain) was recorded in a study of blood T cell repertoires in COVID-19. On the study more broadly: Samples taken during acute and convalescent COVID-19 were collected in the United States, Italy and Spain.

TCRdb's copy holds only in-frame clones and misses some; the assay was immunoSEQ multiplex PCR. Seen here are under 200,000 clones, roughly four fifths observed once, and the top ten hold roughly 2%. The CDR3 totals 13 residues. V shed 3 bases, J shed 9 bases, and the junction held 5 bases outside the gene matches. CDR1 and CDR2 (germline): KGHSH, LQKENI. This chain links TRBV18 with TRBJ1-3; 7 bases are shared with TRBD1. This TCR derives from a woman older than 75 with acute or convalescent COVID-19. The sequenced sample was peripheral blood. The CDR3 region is CASSPGQRSTIYF. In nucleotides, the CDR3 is TGTGCCAGCTCACCGGGACAGAGATCCACCATATATTTT.